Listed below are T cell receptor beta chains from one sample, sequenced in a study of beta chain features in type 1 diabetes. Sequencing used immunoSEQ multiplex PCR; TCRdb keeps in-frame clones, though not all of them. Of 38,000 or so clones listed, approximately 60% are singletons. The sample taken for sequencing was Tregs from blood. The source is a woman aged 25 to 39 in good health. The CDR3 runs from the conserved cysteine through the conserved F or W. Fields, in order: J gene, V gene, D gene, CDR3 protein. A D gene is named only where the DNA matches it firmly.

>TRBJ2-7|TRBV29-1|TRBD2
CSVTGTSGSKSYEQYF
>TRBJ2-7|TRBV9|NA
CASSFTDTSYEQYF
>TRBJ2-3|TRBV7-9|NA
CASSSASRTSRSTDTQYF
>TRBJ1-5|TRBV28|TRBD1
CASSPPGTGVSQPQHF
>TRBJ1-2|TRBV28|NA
CASSHSSGRRRNYGYTF
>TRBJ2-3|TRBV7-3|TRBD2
CASSFLAGGLDTQYF
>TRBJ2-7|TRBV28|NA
CASRQVTTYEQYF
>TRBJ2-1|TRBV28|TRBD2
CASSIAGASNEQFF
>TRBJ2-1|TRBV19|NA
CASSYREAGSSYNEQFF
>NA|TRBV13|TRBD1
CASSYTRGLASYEQYF
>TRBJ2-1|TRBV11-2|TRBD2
CASSLTLLAGGPEEGQFF
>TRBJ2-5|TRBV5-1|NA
CASSLALPQETQYF
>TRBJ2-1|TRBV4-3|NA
CASSQAAKRNYNEQFF
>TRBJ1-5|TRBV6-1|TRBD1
CASKTGAYQPQHF
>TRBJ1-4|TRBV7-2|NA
CASSLDREEKLFF
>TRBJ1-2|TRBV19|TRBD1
CASSKGQGAYENYGYTF
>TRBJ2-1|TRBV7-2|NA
CASSHESGGHEQFF
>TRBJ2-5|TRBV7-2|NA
CASSSSGLGETQYF
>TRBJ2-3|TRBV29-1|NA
CSVQPGHIQYF
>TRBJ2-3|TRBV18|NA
CASSGPSGTDTQYF
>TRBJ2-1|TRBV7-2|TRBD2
CASSLSTSGKPGWNEQFF
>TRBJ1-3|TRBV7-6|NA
CASSSSATGNTIYF
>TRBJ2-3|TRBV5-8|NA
CASRFRVTDTQYF
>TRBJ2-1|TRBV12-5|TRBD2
CASGFYLAGGFYNEQFF
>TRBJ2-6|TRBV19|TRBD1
CASSVRDRVFSSSGANVLTF